A selection of T cell receptor beta chains follows, all from one sample in a study of vaccination effects on CD4 cells after COVID-19. Their antigens are not known. Generated by immunoSEQ multiplex PCR, the TCRdb table keeps only in-frame clones and is missing some. Of about 8,900 clones listed, approximately 75% are singletons. Sample: CD4+ T cells from PBMCs cultured with HCoV-229E spike peptides, taken before COVID-19 vaccination. Receptors were obtained from a human donor who received a COVID-19 vaccine. CDR3s include the opening cysteine and the closing phenylalanine or tryptophan. A D gene is named only where the DNA matches it firmly. A row's size may be missing; if present it is once, few, many or a size class.

CDR3aa: CASSRDRANAEAFF; CDR3nt: TGCGCCAGCAGCAGGGACAGGGCTAACGCTGAAGCTTTCTTT; abundance: .; v_gene: TRBV5-1; j_gene: TRBJ1-1; d_gene: TRBD1
CDR3aa: CASTRTRVISRGYTF; CDR3nt: TGCGCCAGCACTCGGACCCGGGTAATTTCGCGTGGCTACACCTTC; abundance: .; v_gene: TRBV23-1; j_gene: TRBJ1-2; d_gene: .
CDR3aa: CASSYESPRLAEAFF; CDR3nt: TGTGCCAGCAGTTACGAATCACCCCGCCTCGCTGAAGCTTTCTTT; abundance: large; v_gene: TRBV6-6; j_gene: TRBJ1-1; d_gene: .
CDR3aa: CASSFHRGTGGDEQYF; CDR3nt: TGTGCCAGCAGCTTCCACAGGGGGACAGGGGGCGACGAGCAGTACTTC; abundance: .; v_gene: TRBV3-1/TRBV3-2; j_gene: TRBJ2-7; d_gene: TRBD1
CDR3aa: CASGFTVQGWVQPQHF; CDR3nt: TGTGCTAGTGGTTTTACAGTACAGGGTTGGGTTCAGCCCCAGCATTTT; abundance: few; v_gene: TRBV12-5; j_gene: TRBJ1-5; d_gene: .
CDR3aa: CASRVGLVGTGELFF; CDR3nt: TGTGCCAGCAGGGTGGGACTCGTAGGGACCGGGGAGCTGTTTTTT; abundance: .; v_gene: TRBV27; j_gene: TRBJ2-2; d_gene: .
CDR3aa: CASSLPQHVQPQHF; CDR3nt: TGTGCCAGCAGTTTACCACAACATGTGCAGCCCCAGCATTTT; abundance: .; v_gene: TRBV28; j_gene: TRBJ1-5; d_gene: .
CDR3aa: CASSISGQHNVLTF; CDR3nt: TGTGCCAGTAGTATATCCGGACAACATAACGTCCTGACTTTC; abundance: .; v_gene: TRBV19; j_gene: TRBJ2-6; d_gene: .
CDR3aa: CASSWTTSGRGNEQFF; CDR3nt: TGTGCCAGCAGCTGGACGACTAGCGGGAGGGGGAATGAGCAGTTCTTC; abundance: few; v_gene: TRBV5-4; j_gene: TRBJ2-1; d_gene: TRBD2
CDR3aa: CASSPTRGLVYEQYF; CDR3nt: TGCGCCAGCAGCCCAACCAGAGGGTTGGTCTACGAGCAGTACTTC; abundance: .; v_gene: TRBV5-1; j_gene: TRBJ2-7; d_gene: .
CDR3aa: CASIRAGSYEQYF; CDR3nt: TGTGCCAGCATCCGGGCCGGCTCCTACGAGCAGTACTTC; abundance: .; v_gene: TRBV3-1/TRBV3-2; j_gene: TRBJ2-7; d_gene: .
CDR3aa: CASSWEGPSANQETQYF; CDR3nt: TGTGCCAGTAGTTGGGAGGGGCCTAGCGCCAACCAAGAGACCCAGTACTTC; abundance: .; v_gene: TRBV19; j_gene: TRBJ2-5; d_gene: TRBD2
CDR3aa: CASSLSGLYTGELFF; CDR3nt: TGTGCCAGCAGCTTATCGGGGCTGTACACCGGGGAGCTGTTTTTT; abundance: few; v_gene: TRBV13; j_gene: TRBJ2-2; d_gene: .
CDR3aa: CASGHGQGGGYTF; CDR3nt: TGTGCTAGTGGCCACGGACAGGGGGGAGGCTACACCTTC; abundance: large; v_gene: TRBV12-5; j_gene: TRBJ1-2; d_gene: TRBD1
CDR3aa: CASSPATNYGYTF; CDR3nt: TGTGCCAGCAGCCCTGCGACCAACTATGGCTACACCTTC; abundance: .; v_gene: TRBV28; j_gene: TRBJ1-2; d_gene: .
CDR3aa: CASSLAGMGKNIQYF; CDR3nt: TGTGCCAGCAGCTTAGCGGGGATGGGGAAAAACATTCAGTACTTC; abundance: .; v_gene: TRBV11-1; j_gene: TRBJ2-4; d_gene: .
CDR3aa: CASSPGQGGGYTF; CDR3nt: TGTGCCAGCTCACCCGGACAGGGAGGAGGCTACACCTTC; abundance: once; v_gene: TRBV18; j_gene: TRBJ1-2; d_gene: TRBD1
CDR3aa: CASSTGTGVRTQYF; CDR3nt: TGTGCCAGCAGCACCGGGACAGGGGTTCGGACCCAGTACTTC; abundance: .; v_gene: TRBV6-5; j_gene: TRBJ2-5; d_gene: TRBD1
CDR3aa: CASTSTGGYEQYF; CDR3nt: TGTGCCAGCACCAGCACAGGGGGCTACGAGCAGTACTTC; abundance: once; v_gene: TRBV6-5; j_gene: TRBJ2-7; d_gene: TRBD1
CDR3aa: CASSTGQAGTGELFF; CDR3nt: TGCGCCAGCAGTACGGGACAGGCGGGGACCGGGGAGCTGTTTTTT; abundance: once; v_gene: TRBV5-1; j_gene: TRBJ2-2; d_gene: TRBD1
CDR3aa: CASSYPQGLERTPLHF; CDR3nt: TGTGCCAGCAGTTACCCGCAGGGTTTGGAACGAACACCCCTCCACTTT; abundance: .; v_gene: TRBV6-5; j_gene: TRBJ1-6; d_gene: .
CDR3aa: CASSAGTEGYF; CDR3nt: TGTGCCAGCAGCGCCGGGACTGAGGGATACTTC; abundance: .; v_gene: TRBV2; j_gene: TRBJ2-5; d_gene: .
CDR3aa: CASSEGQGGPGELFF; CDR3nt: TGTGCCAGCAGCGAGGGACAGGGGGGTCCCGGGGAGCTGTTTTTT; abundance: .; v_gene: TRBV11-3; j_gene: TRBJ2-2; d_gene: TRBD1
CDR3aa: CSASTPGLDNEQFF; CDR3nt: TGCAGTGCTAGTACCCCAGGGTTGGACAATGAGCAGTTCTTC; abundance: .; v_gene: TRBV20-1; j_gene: TRBJ2-1; d_gene: .
CDR3aa: CASSREEGAGETQYF; CDR3nt: TGTGCCAGCAGCCGCGAGGAGGGGGCAGGGGAGACCCAGTACTTC; abundance: .; v_gene: TRBV7-2; j_gene: TRBJ2-5; d_gene: .
CDR3aa: CASSLVEDTYEQYF; CDR3nt: TGTGCCAGCAGCTTAGTAGAGGATACCTACGAGCAGTACTTC; abundance: few; v_gene: TRBV11-2; j_gene: TRBJ2-7; d_gene: .
CDR3aa: CASSFRGARNEQFF; CDR3nt: TGTGCCAGCAGCTTTAGGGGGGCGCGGAATGAGCAGTTCTTC; abundance: .; v_gene: TRBV5-6; j_gene: TRBJ2-1; d_gene: .
CDR3aa: CASSPDIQQYF; CDR3nt: TGTGCCAGCTCACCTGACATTCAGCAGTACTTC; abundance: few; v_gene: TRBV18; j_gene: TRBJ2-7; d_gene: .
CDR3aa: CAWLSKPARTLRTNEKLFF; CDR3nt: TGTGCCTGGTTATCAAAGCCGGCTAGGACGCTACGCACTAATGAAAAACTGTTTTTT; abundance: .; v_gene: TRBV30; j_gene: TRBJ1-4; d_gene: .
CDR3aa: CASSWQQGSGEQYF; CDR3nt: TGCGCCAGCAGCTGGCAACAGGGGTCTGGTGAGCAGTACTTC; abundance: .; v_gene: TRBV5-1; j_gene: TRBJ2-7; d_gene: TRBD1
CDR3aa: CAIRGTNTGPTEAFF; CDR3nt: TGTGCCATCAGGGGAACGAATACAGGGCCCACTGAAGCTTTCTTT; abundance: once; v_gene: TRBV10-3; j_gene: TRBJ1-1; d_gene: .
CDR3aa: CASSPRGANTGELFF; CDR3nt: TGTGCCAGCAGCCCCAGGGGAGCGAACACCGGGGAGCTGTTTTTT; abundance: once; v_gene: TRBV7-2; j_gene: TRBJ2-2; d_gene: .
CDR3aa: CASSSWANTEAFF; CDR3nt: TGTGCCAGCAGCTCGTGGGCTAACACTGAAGCTTTCTTT; abundance: .; v_gene: TRBV7-2; j_gene: TRBJ1-1; d_gene: .
CDR3aa: CASSQDYGAGDTQYF; CDR3nt: TGCGCCAGCAGCCAAGATTACGGGGCGGGAGATACGCAGTATTTT; abundance: few; v_gene: TRBV4-1; j_gene: TRBJ2-3; d_gene: .
CDR3aa: CASSGLAGGRSSGFF; CDR3nt: TGTGCCAGCAGTGGATTAGCGGGAGGGCGGTCTTCTGGGTTCTTC; abundance: .; v_gene: TRBV2; j_gene: TRBJ2-1; d_gene: TRBD2
CDR3aa: CASSLGQTMNTEAFF; CDR3nt: TGTGCCAGCAGCCTCGGACAGACCATGAACACTGAAGCTTTCTTT; abundance: .; v_gene: TRBV11-2; j_gene: TRBJ1-1; d_gene: .
CDR3aa: CASSSNSGTSRNNEQFF; CDR3nt: TGTGCCAGCAGCTCCAACAGTGGGACTAGCCGGAACAATGAGCAGTTCTTC; abundance: .; v_gene: TRBV5-4; j_gene: TRBJ2-1; d_gene: TRBD2
CDR3aa: CASSRTQGRTDTQYF; CDR3nt: TGCGCCAGCAGCCGTACACAGGGGCGGACAGATACGCAGTATTTT; abundance: .; v_gene: TRBV5-1; j_gene: TRBJ2-3; d_gene: TRBD1
CDR3aa: CASSQVVGRKLLHYGYTF; CDR3nt: TGCGCCAGCAGCCAAGTAGTGGGCCGGAAACTACTTCACTATGGCTACACCTTC; abundance: .; v_gene: TRBV4-1; j_gene: TRBJ1-2; d_gene: .